A single sample is the source of the 7 T cell receptor beta chains below, sequenced in a study of radiotherapy plus CTLA-4 blockade in lung cancer. This table comes from immunoSEQ multiplex PCR, and its TCRdb copy is limited to in-frame clones, with some not included. The table has about 110,000 clones, around 85% seen once. The specimen was peripheral blood, collected from a patient treated with radiotherapy plus ipilimumab. These receptors all come from a human donor with non-small cell lung cancer that progressed on radiotherapy plus ipilimumab. Some clones in this sample may be carry-over from other donors' samples.

The chain carries TRBV7-3 and TRBJ2-2; D is undetermined. The germline CDR1 and CDR2 sequences are SGHTA and FQGTGA. The CDR3 has 16 residues. Deletions cut 5 bases from V and 3 bases from J, with 16 bases between. The CDR3 DNA follows: TGTGCCAGCAGCGAACGAGGAACAGAATACACCGGGGAGCTGTTTTTT. Encoded protein: CASSERGTEYTGELFF.

The chain uses TRBV9 and TRBJ2-5; 16 bases agree with TRBD2. The CDR3 is 17 amino acids. Looked up from germline, CDR1 is SGDLS and CDR2 is YYNGEE. The trim removed 3 bases at V and 4 bases at J, leaving 6 bases unmatched. Here the CDR3 reads CASSDGTSGGASETQYF. The CDR3 nucleotides read TGTGCCAGCAGCGACGGGACTAGCGGGGGGGCATCAGAGACCCAGTACTTC.

V usage is TRBV23-1 and J usage is TRBJ1-2; 7 nucleotides line up with TRBD1. TRBV23-1 is marked as an open reading frame, function uncertain. The J segment lost 7 bases and the V segment lost 5 bases, leaving 10 bases of the junction unmatched. CDR3 length equals 14 residues. CDR3 sequence: CASSKDRAEGGYTF. DNA of the CDR3: TGCGCCAGCAGTAAAGACAGGGCCGAGGGTGGCTACACCTTC.

The chain couples TRBV29-1 to TRBJ1-2; weak D call: TRBD1 (5 bases). V dropped 5 bases and J dropped 1 base, with 14 bases sitting between them. The length of the CDR3 is 14 residues. The germline CDR1 and CDR2 sequences are SQVTM and ANQGSEA. CDR3 coding DNA: TGCAGCGTTTCCATAGACAGAGTTAACTATGGCTACACCTTC. Translated: CSVSIDRVNYGYTF.

This chain connects TRBV9 to TRBJ2-2, with 11 bases matching TRBD2. The CDR3 consists of 16 residues. From germline, CDR1 is SGDLS and CDR2 YYNGEE. V lost 1 base to trimming and J lost 8 bases; unmatched junction nucleotides: 7. CDR3 region: CASSVTSGRSGGELFF. The CDR3 DNA reads as TGTGCCAGCAGCGTAACTAGCGGGAGATCTGGGGGGGAGCTGTTTTTT.

This clone was counted only a few times. This chain connects TRBV6-4 to TRBJ2-1; D tentatively reads TRBD1 or TRBD2 (5 bases each). Looked up from germline, CDR1 is MRHNA and CDR2 is SNTAGT. The CDR3 is made up of 15 amino acids. V was shortened by 3 bases and J by 1 base, with 10 bases between the two germline ends. The CDR3 loop reads CASSEGDGSYNEQFF. The CDR3 DNA is TGTGCCAGCAGTGAAGGGGACGGGTCCTACAATGAGCAGTTCTTC.

The gene calls are TRBV6-6 and TRBJ1-2, with D uncertain. Per the germline V gene, CDR1 is MNHNY and CDR2 is SVGAGI (reference sequence). The CDR3 loop spans 14 amino acids. Trimming left V 2 bases short and J 4 bases short, with 11 bases between. The CDR3 DNA reads TGTGCCAGCAGTTACGTTTTTTCGGGCTATGGCTACACCTTC. It specifies CASSYVFSGYGYTF.